The rows below give T cell receptor beta chains drawn from one sample of a study of patients and donors after allogeneic stem cell transplantation. TCRdb analysed the RT-PCR reads with MiXCR anew, one entry per CDR3 protein. The sample lists 390,000 or so distinct CDR3 sequences; around 16% were seen once. Material: blood, either unsorted or a sorted T cell fraction (not recorded which). The receptors derive from a human donor who was either an allogeneic HSCT recipient or a stem cell or donor lymphocyte infusion donor (not recorded which). It is not recorded whose cells these are; they may come from a transplant donor. CDR3s include the opening cysteine and the closing phenylalanine or tryptophan. A D gene is named only where the DNA matches it firmly. Only some rows state a clone size, as once, few, many or a class for expanded clones.

CDR3nt,CDR3aa,j_gene,d_gene,v_gene,abundance
TGTGCCAGCAGCTTAGTTGCGGGGGATTACGAGCAGTACTTC,CASSLVAGDYEQYF,TRBJ2-7,TRBD2,TRBV7-3,few
TGCGCCAGCAGCCAAGGCTTAACTCGCGGGGGTGAGGAGACCCAGTACTTC,CASSQGLTRGGEETQYF,TRBJ2-5,TRBD2,TRBV4-1,few
TGCGCCAGCAGCTTGATCTCTAGCGGGGGAACAGATACGCAGTATTTT,CASSLISSGGTDTQYF,TRBJ2-3,TRBD2,TRBV5-1,many
TGCAGTGCTAGCCCCGCCCTTAGACTAGCGGGTAGGTACGAGCAGTACTTC,CSASPALRLAGRYEQYF,TRBJ2-7,TRBD2,TRBV20-1,NA
TGTGCCACCTTAGCGGGAGGTAATGAGCAGTTCTTC,CATLAGGNEQFF,TRBJ2-1,TRBD2,TRBV15,few
TGTGCCAGCAGAATATCAGGTTTGAACACTGAAGCTTTCTTT,CASRISGLNTEAFF,TRBJ1-1,NA,TRBV2,few
TGTGCCTGCAACGGGAGGGAAGCGAACATTCAGTACTTC,CACNGREANIQYF,TRBJ2-4,TRBD2,TRBV6-6,NA
TGTGCCACCGAGACGGGCAGCTCCTACGAGCAGTACTTC,CATETGSSYEQYF,TRBJ2-7,NA,TRBV2,NA
TGTGCCAGCAGTAAATATCCGGGACAGGGGAAAAAACTGTTTTTT,CASSKYPGQGKKLFF,TRBJ1-4,TRBD1,TRBV6-1,NA
TGCAGCGTTGAAGGACAGGGGTTCAACGAGCAGTACTTC,CSVEGQGFNEQYF,TRBJ2-7,TRBD1,TRBV29-1,few
TGCGCCAGCAGCCAAGCACGACAGGCCGAGAATTCACCCCTCCACTTT,CASSQARQAENSPLHF,TRBJ1-6,NA,TRBV4-1,many
TGCAGTGCTAGAGATCGGAGGACAGGGAGAGGTTCACCCCTCCACTTT,CSARDRRTGRGSPLHF,TRBJ1-6,TRBD1,TRBV20-1,few
TGTGCCAGCAGCGTAGCCAGCGGGGGCACAGATACGCAGTATTTT,CASSVASGGTDTQYF,TRBJ2-3,TRBD2,TRBV9,few
TGTGCCAGCAGCCATAGGGGGGGTGAGACCCAGTACTTC,CASSHRGGETQYF,TRBJ2-5,NA,TRBV7-2,NA
TGTGCCAGCAGTGACGGTCAGGGGGCCCCGGGCTATGGCTACACCTTC,CASSDGQGAPGYGYTF,TRBJ1-2,TRBD1,TRBV2,NA
TGCAGTGCTAGTAGGACTAGCGGGAGCTCCTACGAGCAGTACTTC,CSASRTSGSSYEQYF,TRBJ2-7,TRBD2,TRBV20-1,few
TGTGCCAGCAGCACCGTAGCGGGGAGTGGGACAGATACGCAGTATTTT,CASSTVAGSGTDTQYF,TRBJ2-3,TRBD2,TRBV7-2,NA
TGTGCCAGCAGTTTCGGCGGGGGAGTGGATGAGCAGTTCTTC,CASSFGGGVDEQFF,TRBJ2-1,TRBD2,TRBV12-3/TRBV12-4,NA
TGCAGCGTTGAAATAGCGGGGGCTGTCCTTTTCTTC,CSVEIAGAVLFF,TRBJ2-1,TRBD2,TRBV29-1,NA
TGTGCCAGCAGCTGGTACAGGGAGTCCCTCAAATCCCTCCACTTT,CASSWYRESLKSLHF,TRBJ1-6,NA,TRBV5-5,NA
TGTGCCAGCAGCGCGCAAGCGGGAGGGTACCAAGAGACCCAGTACTTC,CASSAQAGGYQETQYF,TRBJ2-5,TRBD2,TRBV9,NA
TGTGCCAGCAGCTTAGCGACAGGGGGACGAGGCTATGGCTACACCTTC,CASSLATGGRGYGYTF,TRBJ1-2,TRBD1,TRBV7-9,NA
TGTGCCAGCAGTGAAGGACAGACAACCTACGAGCAGTACTTC,CASSEGQTTYEQYF,TRBJ2-7,NA,TRBV2,few
TGTGCCAGCAGTTTCTTAGCGGGGATCCAAGAGACCCAGTACTTC,CASSFLAGIQETQYF,TRBJ2-5,TRBD2,TRBV12-3/TRBV12-4,NA
TGTGCCAGCTCACCTCTAGCAGGCCCCCAGTTCTTC,CASSPLAGPQFF,TRBJ2-1,NA,TRBV18,few
TGTGCCAGCAGCCCAATCTGGTCACTCATCGGTGAGCAGTACTTC,CASSPIWSLIGEQYF,TRBJ2-7,NA,TRBV3-1,few
TGTGCCAGCAGCGTAAATTCGGGGGAGCAGTTCTTC,CASSVNSGEQFF,TRBJ2-1,NA,TRBV9,NA
TGCGCCAGCAGCCGAATAGTAGGGTCCTACGAGCAGTACTTC,CASSRIVGSYEQYF,TRBJ2-7,NA,TRBV4-1,NA
TGTGCCAGCAGTGCGGTGTGGGCGGTCAAGATGACCCAGTACTTC,CASSAVWAVKMTQYF,TRBJ2-5,NA,TRBV28,NA
TGTGCCAGCAGTTTATCCCCCTGGGATGGCTACACCTTC,CASSLSPWDGYTF,TRBJ1-2,NA,TRBV27,few
TGCGCCAGCAGCCTCACCCTCGGGACAGACTATGGCTACACCTTC,CASSLTLGTDYGYTF,TRBJ1-2,TRBD1,TRBV4-3,NA
TGCAGTGCTAGAGATGACAAAAACTATGGCTACACCTTC,CSARDDKNYGYTF,TRBJ1-2,NA,TRBV20-1,NA
TGCGCCAGCAGTGACGGCATATCAAAAGAAGCTTTCTTT,CASSDGISKEAFF,TRBJ1-1,NA,TRBV10-2,NA
TGTGCCACCAGTGATCTCGGGACAGGTCCACCCTACGAGCAGTACTTC,CATSDLGTGPPYEQYF,TRBJ2-7,TRBD1,TRBV24-1,few
TGTGCCAGCAGCCAAGATCTGGCGCGGGGGACTTCCACAGATACGCAGTATTTT,CASSQDLARGTSTDTQYF,TRBJ2-3,TRBD2,TRBV3-1,NA
TGTGCCAGCAGTGAACAGGGGAACACCGGGGAGCTGTTTTTT,CASSEQGNTGELFF,TRBJ2-2,NA,TRBV6-4,few
TGTGCCTGGAGCGCGGGACAGGGCACAGATACGCAGTATTTT,CAWSAGQGTDTQYF,TRBJ2-3,TRBD1,TRBV30,many
TGTGCCAGCAGCCCTCGGTACAGGGGCACTGAAGCTTTCTTT,CASSPRYRGTEAFF,TRBJ1-1,TRBD1,TRBV3-1,few
TGTGCCTGGAGTCACCCAGCGGGGGGGCCGGCAGATACGCAGTATTTT,CAWSHPAGGPADTQYF,TRBJ2-3,TRBD2,TRBV30,NA
TGTGCCAGCAGCCAAAACCCCACAGGGTTATCCACTCAGCCCCAGCATTTT,CASSQNPTGLSTQPQHF,TRBJ1-5,NA,TRBV3-1,NA
TGCAGCGGCAACGGACTTAGCACAGATACGCAGTATTTT,CSGNGLSTDTQYF,TRBJ2-3,NA,TRBV29-1,few
TGCGCCAGCAGCTATAATTCGGCCCAGGGTAATGAGCAGTTCTTC,CASSYNSAQGNEQFF,TRBJ2-1,NA,TRBV5-1,NA
TGTGCCAGCAGCTTAGCTGGCAGTCCTGACCACTTT,CASSLAGSPDHF,TRBJ1-6,NA,TRBV7-9,NA
TGCGCCAGCAGCCAAGACTGGGACATCTCCTACGAGCAGTACTTC,CASSQDWDISYEQYF,TRBJ2-7,NA,TRBV4-3,NA
TGTGCCAGCAGAGGAGAGGTGACAGGGAACACTGAAGCTTTCTTT,CASRGEVTGNTEAFF,TRBJ1-1,NA,TRBV2,NA
TGTGCCAGCAGTGAAATAGCGACCTCCTACAATGAGCAGTTCTTC,CASSEIATSYNEQFF,TRBJ2-1,NA,TRBV2,NA
TGTGCCAGCAGCTTAGAGTCCGGGGGGCAGCTGTTTTTT,CASSLESGGQLFF,TRBJ1-4,NA,TRBV7-9,NA
TGCGCCAGCAGCTTGGAAAGAAGGGACACCGGGGAGCTGTTTTTT,CASSLERRDTGELFF,TRBJ2-2,NA,TRBV5-1,NA
TGTGCCAGCAGCCGCAACCATGAGCAGTTCTTC,CASSRNHEQFF,TRBJ2-1,NA,TRBV7-9,NA
TGTGCCATCGGGGACCTAACGAGCTCCTACAATGAGCAGTTCTTC,CAIGDLTSSYNEQFF,TRBJ2-1,NA,TRBV10-3,few
TGTGCCAGCAGTAACCCCACCTCGGGGGGGATCGAGACCCAGTACTTC,CASSNPTSGGIETQYF,TRBJ2-5,TRBD2,TRBV6-2/TRBV6-3,few
TGCAGTGCCCCGACAGGGGTCAATCAGCCCCAGCATTTT,CSAPTGVNQPQHF,TRBJ1-5,TRBD1,TRBV20-1,NA
TGCGCCAGCAGCCCAACCTTCACACGGGTCACTGAAGCTTTCTTT,CASSPTFTRVTEAFF,TRBJ1-1,NA,TRBV5-1,NA
TGCGCCAGCAGCCAAGAACGGCGGGCTCCCTACGAGCAGTACTTC,CASSQERRAPYEQYF,TRBJ2-7,NA,TRBV4-1,NA
TGCGCCAGCAGCCAAGAAAGGGCCACAGATACGCAGTATTTT,CASSQERATDTQYF,TRBJ2-3,NA,TRBV4-1,NA
TGTGCCAGCAGCCAGGGGGTAGACAGGGGGCGTCAGCCCCAGCATTTT,CASSQGVDRGRQPQHF,TRBJ1-5,TRBD1,TRBV3-1,few
TGTGCCAGTAGTATAGCCCACGGGGACACCTACAATGAGCAGTTCTTC,CASSIAHGDTYNEQFF,TRBJ2-1,NA,TRBV19,few
TGTGCCAGCAGCACGAGGAACCCCTACGAGCAGTACTTC,CASSTRNPYEQYF,TRBJ2-7,NA,TRBV11-2,NA
TGTGCCAGCAGCCCCGACAGGGTAAAAAAGTACTTC,CASSPDRVKKYF,TRBJ2-7,TRBD1,TRBV3-1,many